Each of the 14 T cell receptor beta chains below was sequenced from the same sample in a study of T cell clusters in autoimmune cytopenias. TRB rearrangements were amplified by touch-down multiplex PCR with mixed TRB-A/B primers. TCRdb derives one entry per CDR3 protein from the multiplex PCR reads, leaving out DNA. In total, the table holds around 2,000 distinct CDR3 sequences. Each sample's input was roughly 270 ng genomic DNA, roughly 40,000 genome equivalents. The sequencing input was peripheral blood. These receptor sequences come from a human donor with an autoimmune cytopenia or autoimmune hepatitis (not recorded which).

This chain joins TRBV21-1 and TRBJ1-5; the TCRdb D gene call, TRBD1, has no DNA to confirm it. TRBV21-1 constitutes a pseudogene. There are 18 residues in the CDR3. The CDR3 reads CASSKLSADRDVDQPQHF.

This clonotype shows up as medium-sized by frequency. V usage is TRBV18 and J usage is TRBJ1-5; TCRdb indicates TRBD1, and absent DNA this call remains unverified. The CDR3 spans 15 residues. Germline CDR1 reads KGHSH; CDR2 reads LQKENI. CDR3 in amino acids: CASSPDRGGNQPQHF.

This clonotype is medium-sized by frequency. The rearrangement uses TRBV24-1 and TRBJ1-5; TCRdb selects TRBD1, and the lack of DNA leaves this call unchecked. Germline V gene sequence: CDR1 KGHDR, CDR2 SFDVKD. The CDR3 has 15 residues. CDR3 loop: CATSDRGGSNQPQHF.

This rearrangement joins TRBV5-1 to TRBJ2-3; TCRdb picks TRBD2, but there is no DNA to check that call. CDR1 is SGHRS and CDR2 is YFSETQ in the germline V gene. The CDR3 covers 16 residues. CDR3 protein: CASTGSGGASTDTQYF.

This clonotype registers medium-sized by frequency. The chain combines TRBV20-1 with TRBJ1-5. This CDR3 is 13 amino acids long. Germline V gene sequence: CDR1 DFQATT, CDR2 SNEGSKA (reference sequence). CDR3 residues: CSARAANNQPQHF.

This clonotype registers medium-sized by frequency. The V and J genes are TRBV7-6 and TRBJ2-5; TCRdb returns TRBD1, unconfirmable since there is no DNA. The length of the CDR3 is 15 residues. Germline CDR1 reads SGHVS; CDR2 reads FNYEAQ. This CDR3 is CASSLSPIERGTQYF.

The chain couples TRBV4-1 to TRBJ1-6; there is no DNA to check the TCRdb D call of TRBD1. Germline V gives CDR1 MGHRA, CDR2 YSYEKL. The CDR3 has 17 residues. The CDR3 sequence: CASSQDPRGTGDSPLHF.

Frequency places this clonotype as medium-sized. This rearrangement joins TRBV6-1 to TRBJ2-3; the TCRdb D gene call, TRBD1, has no DNA to confirm it. The CDR3 sequence is 17 residues long. CDR1 is MNHNS, CDR2 SASEGT, per germline. CDR3 protein: CASSDPWGAGVTDTQYF.

Measured by frequency, this clonotype is large. The CDR3 loop is CASSIRDGSYEQYF. The gene calls are TRBV19 and TRBJ2-7; there is no DNA to check the TCRdb D call of TRBD1. This CDR3 comprises 14 residues. Germline lookup yields CDR1 LNHDA and CDR2 SQIVND (reference sequence).

This clonotype shows up as medium-sized (0.01 to 0.1%) by frequency. The V and J genes are TRBV20-1 and TRBJ2-1; TCRdb designates TRBD1, a call that cannot be tested without DNA. This CDR3 spans 12 amino acids. Germline CDR1 is DFQATT and CDR2 is SNEGSKA (reference sequence). The chain's CDR3 is CSAGPGVNEQFF.

By frequency, this clonotype registers large (0.1 to 1%). V is TRBV19 and J is TRBJ2-3. Looked up from germline, CDR1 is LNHDA and CDR2 is SQIVND (reference sequence). This CDR3 is 13 amino acids long. CDR3 amino acids: CASEGTSGDTQYF. The full variable domain, in which reference TRBV19 and TRBJ2-3 provide the parts outside the CDR3, is DGGITQSPKYLFRKEGQNVTLSCEQNLNHDAMYWYRQDPGQGLRLIYYSQIVNDFQKGDIAEGYSVSREKKESFPLTVTSAQKNPTAFYLCASEGTSGDTQYFGPGTRLTVL.

In terms of frequency, this clonotype is medium-sized. The chain employs TRBV5-1 and TRBJ2-2. The CDR3 covers 12 residues. Per germline, CDR1 SGHRS and CDR2 YFSETQ. CDR3 region: CASSFNTGELFF.

The V call is TRBV20-1, the J call TRBJ1-1; the D call from TCRdb, TRBD1, cannot be confirmed without DNA. Germline assignment: CDR1 DFQATT and CDR2 SNEGSKA (reference sequence). The CDR3 spans 13 residues. Here the CDR3 reads CSARDAGATEAFF.

This chain links TRBV4-3 with TRBJ1-2; TCRdb lists TRBD1, though no DNA is available to test this call. Looked up from germline, CDR1 is LGHNA and CDR2 is YSLEER. This CDR3 has 15 amino acids. The CDR3 here is CASSPETGGYYGYTF.